This TCR beta chain emerged from a study of blood T cells in healthy people across ages (dated by TCRdb to about 2015). At the level of the whole study: In model experiments, roughly one uniquely barcoded TCR beta cDNA molecule per two T cells was captured by template switching. Age-related changes in TCR beta repertoire diversity were measured in the study by deep sequencing normalized with unique cDNA molecular identifiers. To avoid experimental bias, donors of different ages were distributed randomly across sequencing lanes. Two additional independent replicas of 1 million unique cDNA reads from the same blood draw were analyzed for two donors (one aged 18 to 30 and one aged 80 or older). Four age groups were formed from the donors: young (average 16 years), middle-aged (approximately 39), aged (around 62) and long-lived (around 82).

Results and caveats for the whole study, not just this receptor: The long-lived group showed more naive CD4+ T cells, fewer expanded clones and increased TCR diversity than the aged group, suggesting age selection. There was a strong correlation between observed TCR beta diversity and the percentage of naive T cells measured by flow cytometry. The CMV infection status of donors was not known, potentially confounding age-related changes in expanded clonotypes. Because profiling used bulk unsorted PBMCs, naive and antigen-experienced compartments could not be compared conclusively. Observed TCR beta diversity per million T cells fell roughly linearly with age, and a significant reduction was already apparent by age about 38. Estimates of total diversity based on one million sequenced T cells were regarded as lower bounds and as underestimates.

Concerning this clonotype: Its antigen remains undetermined. Base quality data are lacking; no much larger clone is found one base away.

Including the terminal cysteine and phenylalanine, the CDR3 comprises 14 residues. CDR3 DNA is the only sequence kept; it has 42 bases, read in frame from the first base. V has 4 bases trimmed and J has 4 bases trimmed; junction bases matching no gene number 5. CDR1 and CDR2 (MDHEN, SYDVKM) derive from the germline V gene. The method was 5' RACE. The instrument was an Illumina HiSeq 2500. A second PCR of about 6 to 11 cycles was run with a J-beta primer mix and a sample-barcoded 5' primer. A template-switch 5' adaptor carrying 12 random nucleotides introduced a unique molecular identifier onto each TCR beta cDNA molecule. At least 2.5 million CDR3-containing paired-end reads were obtained from each sample. The Mint cDNA synthesis kit, primed by a TRBC-specific oligonucleotide, was used to synthesize first-strand cDNA from all RNA. After uracil-DNA glycosylase treatment, a first 18-cycle PCR used universal primers M1SS and BC2_uni_R on all cDNA. Per the original workflow: For normalization, 1 million high-quality reads were randomly selected from each sample, with every read carrying a distinct molecular identifier. Instead of being binned into consensus sequences, reads that shared molecular identifiers were thrown out. MiTCR, run with a Q25 quality threshold and the strictest error-elimination algorithm, handled CDR3 identification, clonotype clustering and error correction. A nonparametric unseen species model using Euler transformation provided a lower-bound estimate of total TCR beta diversity. Through fastp at Q25 and MiXCR, TCRdb rebuilt clones from the public reads, retaining in-frame beta chains. A single entry per CDR3 protein holds the most common genes and DNA from its merged rows. These V and J calls rely on TCRdb rather than the paper's analysis. This sample is represented by approximately 360,000 distinct CDR3 sequences; about 49% of them were singletons. Clones ranked in the top ten supply around 50% of the sample.

The roughly 42 donors, aged about 6 to 90 years, were systemically healthy Caucasian individuals from Russia. Roughly 9 milliliters of peripheral blood were drawn from each donor into EDTA-treated Vacutainer tubes. Ficoll-Paque density-gradient centrifugation was used to isolate PBMCs, with at least 6.5 million obtained per sample. Total RNA was extracted from PBMCs with Trizol reagent, with at least 6 micrograms obtained per sample. For every donor, an aliquot of PBMCs went through flow cytometry to measure the percentages of naive CD45RAhigh/CD27high T cells. The specimen sequenced was blood. The rearranged segments are TRBV28 and TRBJ1-2, with 8 central nucleotides matching TRBD1. This clonotype was sampled from a man between 60 and 70 years old in good health. The DNA reads TGTGCCAGCAGTTCACAGGGGGAACGCTATGGCTACACCTTC. It specifies CASSSQGERYGYTF.